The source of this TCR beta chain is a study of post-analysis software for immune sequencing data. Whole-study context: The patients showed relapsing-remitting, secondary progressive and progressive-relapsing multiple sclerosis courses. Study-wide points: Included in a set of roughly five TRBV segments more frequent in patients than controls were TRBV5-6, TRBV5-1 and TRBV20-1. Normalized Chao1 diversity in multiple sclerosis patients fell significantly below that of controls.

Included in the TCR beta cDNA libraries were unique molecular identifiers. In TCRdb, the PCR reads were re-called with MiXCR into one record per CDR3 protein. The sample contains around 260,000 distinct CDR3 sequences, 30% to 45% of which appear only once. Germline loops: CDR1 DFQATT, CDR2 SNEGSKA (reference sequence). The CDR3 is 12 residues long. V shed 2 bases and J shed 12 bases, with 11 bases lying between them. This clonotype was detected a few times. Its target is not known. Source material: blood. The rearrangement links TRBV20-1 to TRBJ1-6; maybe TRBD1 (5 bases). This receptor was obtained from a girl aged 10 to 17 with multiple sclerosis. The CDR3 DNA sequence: TGCAGTGCTAGAAAACTAGGGGTACCCCTCCACTTT. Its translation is CSARKLGVPLHF.